Described below is a single TCR beta chain sequence and its context. Trimming took off 0 bases at V and 0 bases at J, with 10 bases between the two ends. Germline V gene sequence: CDR1 SGHRS, CDR2 YFSETQ. This CDR3 contains 16 residues. The data were obtained in a study of blood T cell repertoires in COVID-19. Sequenced by immunoSEQ multiplex PCR; TCRdb stores in-frame clones only, minus some. The table shows fewer than 500,000 clones, with around nine tenths occurring only once. The sequenced sample was peripheral blood. This clonotype was obtained from a woman in her thirties with acute or convalescent COVID-19. The chain uses TRBV5-1 and TRBJ1-3; D remains unclear. The CDR3 is CASSLDGANSGNTIYF. The CDR3 DNA follows: TGCGCCAGCAGCTTGGATGGTGCGAACTCTGGAAACACCATATATTTT. The variable domain in full, completed from reference TRBV5-1 and TRBJ1-3, reads KAGVTQTPRYLIKTRGQQVTLSCSPISGHRSVSWYQQTPGQGLQFLFEYFSETQRNKGNFPGRFSGRQFSNSRSEMNVSTLELGDSALYLCASSLDGANSGNTIYFGEGSWLTVV.